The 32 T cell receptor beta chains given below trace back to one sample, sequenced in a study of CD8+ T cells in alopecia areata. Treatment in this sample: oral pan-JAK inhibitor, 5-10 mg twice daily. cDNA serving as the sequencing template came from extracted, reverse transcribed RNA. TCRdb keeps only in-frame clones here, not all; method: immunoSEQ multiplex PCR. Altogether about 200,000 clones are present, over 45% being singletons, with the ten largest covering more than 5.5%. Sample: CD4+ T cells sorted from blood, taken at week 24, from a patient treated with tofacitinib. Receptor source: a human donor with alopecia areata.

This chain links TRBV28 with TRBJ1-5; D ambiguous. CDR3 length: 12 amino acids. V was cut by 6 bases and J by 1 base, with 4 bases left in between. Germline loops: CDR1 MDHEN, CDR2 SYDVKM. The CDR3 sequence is CASRDSNQPQHF. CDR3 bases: TGTGCCAGCAGGGACAGCAATCAGCCCCAGCATTTT.

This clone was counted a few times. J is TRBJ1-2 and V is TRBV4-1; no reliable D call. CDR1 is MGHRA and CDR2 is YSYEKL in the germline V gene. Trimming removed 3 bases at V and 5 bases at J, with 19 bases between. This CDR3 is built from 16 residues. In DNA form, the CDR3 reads TGCGCCAGCAGCCAGGCCCAGACCCATACTGTATATGGCTACACCTTC. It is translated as CASSQAQTHTVYGYTF.

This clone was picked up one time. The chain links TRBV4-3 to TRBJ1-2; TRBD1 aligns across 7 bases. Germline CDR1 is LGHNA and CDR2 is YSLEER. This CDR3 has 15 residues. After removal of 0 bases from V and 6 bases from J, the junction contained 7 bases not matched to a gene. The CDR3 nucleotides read TGCGCCAGCAGCCAAGAAGCCCGAACAGGGGATGGCTACACCTTC. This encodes CASSQEARTGDGYTF.

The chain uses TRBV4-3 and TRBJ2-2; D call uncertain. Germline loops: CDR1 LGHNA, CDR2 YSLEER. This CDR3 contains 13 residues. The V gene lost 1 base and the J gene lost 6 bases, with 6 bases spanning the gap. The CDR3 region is CASSQVQSGELFF. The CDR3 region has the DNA TGCGCCAGCAGCCAAGTTCAGTCCGGGGAGCTGTTTTTT.

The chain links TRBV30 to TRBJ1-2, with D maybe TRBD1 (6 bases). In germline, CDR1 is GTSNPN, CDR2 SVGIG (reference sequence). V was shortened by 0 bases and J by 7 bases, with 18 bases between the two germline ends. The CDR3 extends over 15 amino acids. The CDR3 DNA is TGTGCCTGGAGTGTACTACCCCAGGGGAATGGTGGCTACACCTTC. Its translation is CAWSVLPQGNGGYTF.

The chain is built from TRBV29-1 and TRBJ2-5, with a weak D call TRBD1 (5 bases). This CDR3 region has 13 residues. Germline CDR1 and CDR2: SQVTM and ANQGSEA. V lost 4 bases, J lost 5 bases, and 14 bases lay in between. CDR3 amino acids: CSVAGLGGETQYF. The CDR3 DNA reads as TGCAGCGTTGCAGGGCTTGGCGGCGAGACCCAGTACTTC. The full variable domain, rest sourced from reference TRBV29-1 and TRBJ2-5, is SAVISQKPSRDICQRGTSLTIQCQVDSQVTMMFWYRQQPGQSLTLIATANQGSEATYESGFVIDKFPISRPNLTFSTLTVSNMSPEDSSIYLCSVAGLGGETQYFGPGTRLLVL.

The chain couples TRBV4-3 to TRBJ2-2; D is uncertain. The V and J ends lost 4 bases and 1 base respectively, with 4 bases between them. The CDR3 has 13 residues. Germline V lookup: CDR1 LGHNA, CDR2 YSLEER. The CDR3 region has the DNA TGCGCCAGCAGCCGGGTGAACACCGGGGAGCTGTTTTTT. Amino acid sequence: CASSRVNTGELFF.

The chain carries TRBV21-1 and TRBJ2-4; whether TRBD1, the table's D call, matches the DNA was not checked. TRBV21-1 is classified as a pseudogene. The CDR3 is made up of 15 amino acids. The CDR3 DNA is TGTGCCGGGAGGACAGGGTTTATGGCCAAAAACATTCAGTACTTC. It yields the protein CAGRTGFMAKNIQYF.

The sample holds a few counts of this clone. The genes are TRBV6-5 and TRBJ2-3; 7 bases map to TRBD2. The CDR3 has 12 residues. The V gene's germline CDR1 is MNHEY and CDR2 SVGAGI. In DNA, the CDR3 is TGTGCGACGCGGGGGAGATCAGATACGCAGTATTTT. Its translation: CATRGRSDTQYF.

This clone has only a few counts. CDR3 nucleotides: TGTGCCGGAGACCGGGCGGAGAACACTGAAGCTTTCTTT. The encoded protein is CAGDRAENTEAFF. The chain is built from TRBV30 and TRBJ1-1; D unclear. Trimming stripped 8 bases from V and 1 base from J, with 14 bases between. CDR1 GTSNPN and CDR2 SVGIG come from the germline V gene (reference sequence). The length of the CDR3 is 13 residues.

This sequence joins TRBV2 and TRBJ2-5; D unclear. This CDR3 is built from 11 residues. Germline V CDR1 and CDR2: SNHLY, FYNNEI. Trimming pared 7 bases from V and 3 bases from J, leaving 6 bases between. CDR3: CASNLEETQYF. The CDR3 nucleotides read TGTGCCAGCAATTTAGAAGAGACCCAGTACTTC.

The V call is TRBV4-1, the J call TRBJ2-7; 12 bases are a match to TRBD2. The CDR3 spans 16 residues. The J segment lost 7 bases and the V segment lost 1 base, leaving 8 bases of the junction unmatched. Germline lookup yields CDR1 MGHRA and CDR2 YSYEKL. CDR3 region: CASSQALAGGQEEQYF. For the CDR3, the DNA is TGCGCCAGCAGCCAAGCTCTAGCGGGGGGGCAGGAGGAGCAGTACTTC.

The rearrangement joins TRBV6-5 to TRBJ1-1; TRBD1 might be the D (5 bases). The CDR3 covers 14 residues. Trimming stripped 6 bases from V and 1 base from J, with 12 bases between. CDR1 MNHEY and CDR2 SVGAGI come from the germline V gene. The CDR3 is CASSPAGQNTEAFF. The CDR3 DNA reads TGTGCCAGCAGCCCGGCGGGGCAGAACACTGAAGCTTTCTTT.

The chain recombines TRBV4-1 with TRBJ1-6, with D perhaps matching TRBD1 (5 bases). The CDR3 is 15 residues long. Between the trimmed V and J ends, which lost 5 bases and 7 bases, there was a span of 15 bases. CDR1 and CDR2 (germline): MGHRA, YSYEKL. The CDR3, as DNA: TGCGCCAGCAGCTCTCGGGGGGAAGGAAATTCACCCCTCCACTTT. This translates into CASSSRGEGNSPLHF.

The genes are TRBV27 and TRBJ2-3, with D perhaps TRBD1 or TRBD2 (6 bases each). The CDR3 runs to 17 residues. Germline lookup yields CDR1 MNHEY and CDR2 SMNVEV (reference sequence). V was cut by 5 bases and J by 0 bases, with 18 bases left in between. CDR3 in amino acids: CASSPRSRGTSTDTQYF. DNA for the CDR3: TGTGCCAGCAGTCCACGATCGAGGGGGACTAGCACAGATACGCAGTATTTT.

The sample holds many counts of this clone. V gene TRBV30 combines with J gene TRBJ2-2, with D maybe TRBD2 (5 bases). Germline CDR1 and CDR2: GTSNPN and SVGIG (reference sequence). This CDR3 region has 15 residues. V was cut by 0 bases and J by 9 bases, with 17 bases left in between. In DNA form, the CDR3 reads TGTGCCTGGAGTGTATCAAGAGGGAGTCCTCGGGAGCTGTTTTTT. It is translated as CAWSVSRGSPRELFF.

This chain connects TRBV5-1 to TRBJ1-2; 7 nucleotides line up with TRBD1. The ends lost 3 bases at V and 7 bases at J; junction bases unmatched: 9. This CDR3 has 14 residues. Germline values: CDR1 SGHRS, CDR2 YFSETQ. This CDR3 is CASSSQQGRGGYTF. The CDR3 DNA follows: TGCGCCAGCAGCTCCCAACAGGGGCGAGGTGGCTACACCTTC.

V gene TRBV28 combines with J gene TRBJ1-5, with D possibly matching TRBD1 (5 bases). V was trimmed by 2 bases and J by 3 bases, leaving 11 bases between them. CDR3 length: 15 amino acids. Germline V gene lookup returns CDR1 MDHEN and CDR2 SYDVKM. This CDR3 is CASSLQGGVNQPQHF. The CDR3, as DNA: TGTGCCAGCAGTTTACAGGGAGGCGTCAATCAGCCCCAGCATTTT. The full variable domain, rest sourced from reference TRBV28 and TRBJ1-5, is DVKVTQSSRYLVKRTGEKVFLECVQDMDHENMFWYRQDPGLGLRLIYFSYDVKMKEKGDIPEGYSVSREKKERFSLILESASTNQTSMYLCASSLQGGVNQPQHFGDGTRLSIL.

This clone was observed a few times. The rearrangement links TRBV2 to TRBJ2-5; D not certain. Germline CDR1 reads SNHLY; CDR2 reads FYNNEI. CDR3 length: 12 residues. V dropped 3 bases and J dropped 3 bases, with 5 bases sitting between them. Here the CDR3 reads CASSENKETQYF. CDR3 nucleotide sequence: TGTGCCAGCAGTGAGAACAAAGAGACCCAGTACTTC.

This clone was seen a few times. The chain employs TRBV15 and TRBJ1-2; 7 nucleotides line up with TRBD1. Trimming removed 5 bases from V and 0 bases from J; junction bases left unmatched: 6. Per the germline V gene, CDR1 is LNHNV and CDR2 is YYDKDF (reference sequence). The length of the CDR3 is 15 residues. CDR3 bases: TGTGCCACCAGCGGCCGGGACAGCTCTAACTATGGCTACACCTTC. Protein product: CATSGRDSSNYGYTF. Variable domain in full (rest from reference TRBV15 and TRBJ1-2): DAMVIQNPRYQVTQFGKPVTLSCSQTLNHNVMYWYQQKSSQAPKLLFHYYDKDFNNEADTPDNFQSRRPNTSFCFLDIRSPGLGDTAMYLCATSGRDSSNYGYTFGSGTRLTVV.

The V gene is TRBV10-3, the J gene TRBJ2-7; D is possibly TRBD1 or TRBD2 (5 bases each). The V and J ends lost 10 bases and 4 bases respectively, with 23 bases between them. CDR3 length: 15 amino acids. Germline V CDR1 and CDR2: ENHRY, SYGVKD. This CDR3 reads CATMQNLGTAYEQYF. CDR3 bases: TGTGCCACCATGCAAAATCTGGGGACGGCATACGAGCAGTACTTC.

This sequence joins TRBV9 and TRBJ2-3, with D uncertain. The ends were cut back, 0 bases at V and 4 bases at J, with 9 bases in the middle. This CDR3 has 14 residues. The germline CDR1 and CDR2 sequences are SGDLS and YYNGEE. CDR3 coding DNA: TGTGCCAGCAGCGTAGCCCAGACCGCAGATACGCAGTATTTT. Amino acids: CASSVAQTADTQYF.

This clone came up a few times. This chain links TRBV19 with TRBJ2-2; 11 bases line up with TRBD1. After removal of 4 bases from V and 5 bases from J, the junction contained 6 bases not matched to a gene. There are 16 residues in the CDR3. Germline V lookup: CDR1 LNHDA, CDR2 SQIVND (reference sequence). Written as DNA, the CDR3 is TGTGCCAGTAGTACAAAAGGGACAGGGGGGACCGGGGAGCTGTTTTTT. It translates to CASSTKGTGGTGELFF.

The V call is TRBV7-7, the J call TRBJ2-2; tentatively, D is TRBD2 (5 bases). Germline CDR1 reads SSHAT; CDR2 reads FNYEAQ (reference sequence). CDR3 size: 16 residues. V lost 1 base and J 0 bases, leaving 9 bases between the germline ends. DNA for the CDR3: TGTGCCAGCAGCTTAGTCGCGGAGGCGAACACCGGGGAGCTGTTTTTT. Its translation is CASSLVAEANTGELFF. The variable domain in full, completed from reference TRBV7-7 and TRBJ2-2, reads GAGVSQSPRYKVTKRGQDVTLRCDPISSHATLYWYQQALGQGPEFLTYFNYEAQPDKSGLPSDRFSAERPEGSISTLTIQRTEQRDSAMYRCASSLVAEANTGELFFGEGSRLTVL.

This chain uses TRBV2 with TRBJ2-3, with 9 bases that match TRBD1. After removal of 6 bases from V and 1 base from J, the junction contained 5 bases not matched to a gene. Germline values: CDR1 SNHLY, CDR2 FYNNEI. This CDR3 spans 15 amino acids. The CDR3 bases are TGTGCCAGCAGCGCTACAGGGGGCGGCACAGATACGCAGTATTTT. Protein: CASSATGGGTDTQYF.

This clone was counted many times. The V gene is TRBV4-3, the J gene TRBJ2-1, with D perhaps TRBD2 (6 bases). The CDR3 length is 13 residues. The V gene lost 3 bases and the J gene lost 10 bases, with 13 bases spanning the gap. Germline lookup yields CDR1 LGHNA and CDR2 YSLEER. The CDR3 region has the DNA TGCGCCAGCAGCCATGTCGGGAGAGGCGAGCAGTTCTTC. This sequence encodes CASSHVGRGEQFF.

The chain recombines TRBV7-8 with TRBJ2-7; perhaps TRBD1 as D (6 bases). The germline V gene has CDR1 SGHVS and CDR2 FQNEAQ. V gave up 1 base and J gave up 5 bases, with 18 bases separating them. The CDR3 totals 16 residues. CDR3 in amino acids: CASSLVVSTGINEQYF. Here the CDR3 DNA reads TGTGCCAGCAGCTTAGTGGTGTCGACAGGAATTAACGAGCAGTACTTC.

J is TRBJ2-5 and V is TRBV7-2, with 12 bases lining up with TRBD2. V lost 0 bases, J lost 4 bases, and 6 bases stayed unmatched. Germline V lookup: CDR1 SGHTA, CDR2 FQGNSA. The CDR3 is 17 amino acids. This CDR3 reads CASSLALAGGLRETQYF. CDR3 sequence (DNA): TGTGCCAGCAGCTTAGCGCTAGCGGGAGGGCTCCGAGAGACCCAGTACTTC.

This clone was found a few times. CDR3 amino acids: CASSLKESGGDTQYF. CDR3 in DNA: TGTGCCAGCAGCTTAAAAGAGAGTGGGGGGGATACGCAGTATTTT. The rearrangement uses TRBV7-8 and TRBJ2-3; perhaps TRBD2 as D (6 bases). The V gene lost 2 bases and the J gene lost 6 bases, with 15 bases spanning the gap. This CDR3 has 15 residues. Looked up from germline, CDR1 is SGHVS and CDR2 is FQNEAQ.

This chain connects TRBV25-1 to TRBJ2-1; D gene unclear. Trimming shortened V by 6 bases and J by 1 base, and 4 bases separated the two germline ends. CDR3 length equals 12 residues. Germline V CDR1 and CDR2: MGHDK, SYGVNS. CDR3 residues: CASRGSYNEQFF. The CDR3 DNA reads TGTGCCAGCAGGGGATCCTACAATGAGCAGTTCTTC.

The CDR3 loop is CASSFSRLGGYTF. In DNA form, the CDR3 reads TGTGCCAGCAGCTTTAGCAGGCTAGGAGGCTACACCTTC. The chain uses TRBV7-9 and TRBJ1-2; D ambiguous. V lost 3 bases and J 8 bases, leaving 13 bases between the germline ends. This CDR3 contains 13 residues. Germline V gene sequence: CDR1 SEHNR, CDR2 FQNEAQ (reference sequence).

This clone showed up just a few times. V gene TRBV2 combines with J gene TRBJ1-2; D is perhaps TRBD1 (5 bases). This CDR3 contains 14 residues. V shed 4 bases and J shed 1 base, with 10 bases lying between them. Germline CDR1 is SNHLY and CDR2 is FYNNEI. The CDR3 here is CASSVDGGNYGYTF. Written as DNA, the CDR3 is TGTGCCAGCAGTGTAGACGGGGGTAACTATGGCTACACCTTC.